Described below is a single T cell receptor beta chain sequence and its context. Antigen unknown. TCR beta CDR3 regions were amplified from RNA. HTBI primers drove first-round RT-PCR of the TCR CDR3. TCRdb reprocessed the multiplex PCR reads with MiXCR, giving one entry per CDR3 protein. The sample has fewer than 400,000 distinct CDR3 sequences; roughly 25% are singletons. Over 18 months, lack of ophthalmopathy progression marked Graves' hyperthyroidism as stable. These data belong to a study of T cells in Graves' hyperthyroidism and ophthalmopathy. Study-level findings and limits: Most expanded thyroid clonotypes above 0.001 also appeared in blood.

Germline assignment: CDR1 MNHEY and CDR2 SVGAGI. With V trimmed by 5 bases and J by 7 bases, 13 bases remained unmatched. CDR3 length: 16 residues. The sequence was collected from a man over 45 with Graves' hyperthyroidism. Specimen: blood. The V gene is TRBV6-5, the J gene TRBJ2-7; TRBD2 matches at 11 bases. The CDR3 loop is CASSHLSGRADGEQYF. The DNA of the CDR3 is TGTGCCAGCAGTCACCTTAGCGGGAGGGCCGATGGGGAGCAGTACTTC.